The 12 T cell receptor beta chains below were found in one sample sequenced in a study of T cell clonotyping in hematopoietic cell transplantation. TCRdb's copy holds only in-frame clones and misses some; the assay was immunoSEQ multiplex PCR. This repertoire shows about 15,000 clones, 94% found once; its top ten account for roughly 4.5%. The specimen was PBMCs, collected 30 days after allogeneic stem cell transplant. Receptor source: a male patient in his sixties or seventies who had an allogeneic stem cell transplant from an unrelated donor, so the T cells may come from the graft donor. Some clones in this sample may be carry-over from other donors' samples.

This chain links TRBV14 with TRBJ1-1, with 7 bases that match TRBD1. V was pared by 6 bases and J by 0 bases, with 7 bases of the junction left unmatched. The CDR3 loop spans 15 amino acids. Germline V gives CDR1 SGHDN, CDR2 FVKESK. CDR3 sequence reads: CASSRDSLMNTEAFF. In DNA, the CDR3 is TGTGCCAGCAGTAGGGACAGCCTTATGAACACTGAAGCTTTCTTT.

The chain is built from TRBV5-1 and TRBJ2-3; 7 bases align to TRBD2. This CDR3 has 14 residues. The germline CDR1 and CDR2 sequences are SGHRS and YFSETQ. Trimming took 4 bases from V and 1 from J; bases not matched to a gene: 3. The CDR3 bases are TGCGCCAGCAGCGGGGGGGACCGCACAGATACGCAGTATTTT. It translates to CASSGGDRTDTQYF.

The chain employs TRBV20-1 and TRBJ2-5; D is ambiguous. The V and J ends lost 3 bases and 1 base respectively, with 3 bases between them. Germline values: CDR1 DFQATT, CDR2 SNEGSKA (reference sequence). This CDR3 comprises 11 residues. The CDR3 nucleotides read TGCAGTGCTAGGATCCAAGAGACCCAGTACTTC. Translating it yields CSARIQETQYF.

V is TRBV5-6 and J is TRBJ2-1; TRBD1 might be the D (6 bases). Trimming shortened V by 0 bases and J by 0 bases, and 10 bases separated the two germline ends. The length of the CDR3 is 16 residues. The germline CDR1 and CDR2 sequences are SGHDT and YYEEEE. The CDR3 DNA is TGTGCCAGCAGCTTGGATGGACAGACCTCCTACAATGAGCAGTTCTTC. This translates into CASSLDGQTSYNEQFF.

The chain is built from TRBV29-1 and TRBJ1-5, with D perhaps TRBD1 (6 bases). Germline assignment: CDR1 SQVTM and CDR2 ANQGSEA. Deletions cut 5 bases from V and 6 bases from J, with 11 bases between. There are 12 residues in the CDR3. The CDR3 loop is CSVSQGSQPQHF. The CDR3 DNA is TGCAGCGTTTCACAGGGAAGTCAGCCCCAGCATTTT. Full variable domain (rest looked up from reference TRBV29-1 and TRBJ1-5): SAVISQKPSRDICQRGTSLTIQCQVDSQVTMMFWYRQQPGQSLTLIATANQGSEATYESGFVIDKFPISRPNLTFSTLTVSNMSPEDSSIYLCSVSQGSQPQHFGDGTRLSIL.

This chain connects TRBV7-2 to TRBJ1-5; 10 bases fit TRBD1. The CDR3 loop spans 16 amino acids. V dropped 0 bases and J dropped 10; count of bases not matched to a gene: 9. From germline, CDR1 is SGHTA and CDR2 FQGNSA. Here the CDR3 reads CASSLAGTGDVYPQHF. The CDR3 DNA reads TGTGCCAGCAGCTTAGCGGGGACAGGGGATGTTTACCCCCAGCATTTT.

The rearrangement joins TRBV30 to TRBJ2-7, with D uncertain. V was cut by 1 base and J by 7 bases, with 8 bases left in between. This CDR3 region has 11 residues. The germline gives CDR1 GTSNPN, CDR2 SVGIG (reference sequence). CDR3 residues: CAWSGMWEQYF. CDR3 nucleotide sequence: TGTGCCTGGAGTGGGATGTGGGAGCAGTACTTC.

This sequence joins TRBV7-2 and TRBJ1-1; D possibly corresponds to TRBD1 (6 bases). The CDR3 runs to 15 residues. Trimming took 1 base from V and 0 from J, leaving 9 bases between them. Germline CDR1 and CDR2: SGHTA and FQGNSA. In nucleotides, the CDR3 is TGTGCCAGCAGCTTAGGGGGGGGCCTGAACACTGAAGCTTTCTTT. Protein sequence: CASSLGGGLNTEAFF.

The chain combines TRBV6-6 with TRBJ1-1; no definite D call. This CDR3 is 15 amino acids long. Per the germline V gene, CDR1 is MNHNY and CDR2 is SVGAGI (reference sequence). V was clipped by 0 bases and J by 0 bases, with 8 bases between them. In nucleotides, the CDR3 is TGTGCCAGCAGTTACTCGCCCGGGCTGAACACTGAAGCTTTCTTT. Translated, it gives CASSYSPGLNTEAFF.

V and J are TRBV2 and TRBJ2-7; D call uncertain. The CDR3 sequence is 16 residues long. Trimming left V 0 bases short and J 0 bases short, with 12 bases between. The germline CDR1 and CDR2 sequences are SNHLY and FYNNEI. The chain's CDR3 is CASSEALPISSYEQYF. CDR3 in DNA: TGTGCCAGCAGTGAAGCGCTTCCAATAAGCTCCTACGAGCAGTACTTC.

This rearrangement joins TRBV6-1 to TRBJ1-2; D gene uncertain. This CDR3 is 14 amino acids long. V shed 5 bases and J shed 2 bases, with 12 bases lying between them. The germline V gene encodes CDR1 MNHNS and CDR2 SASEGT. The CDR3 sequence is CASSQEGLNYGYTF. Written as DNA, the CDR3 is TGTGCCAGCAGTCAAGAAGGGCTGAACTATGGCTACACCTTC.

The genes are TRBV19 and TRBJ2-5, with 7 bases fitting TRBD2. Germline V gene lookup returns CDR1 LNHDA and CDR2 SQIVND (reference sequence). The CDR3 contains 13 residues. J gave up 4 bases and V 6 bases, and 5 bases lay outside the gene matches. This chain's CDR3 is CASRGGGSETQYF. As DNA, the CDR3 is TGTGCCAGTAGGGGCGGGGGATCAGAGACCCAGTACTTC.